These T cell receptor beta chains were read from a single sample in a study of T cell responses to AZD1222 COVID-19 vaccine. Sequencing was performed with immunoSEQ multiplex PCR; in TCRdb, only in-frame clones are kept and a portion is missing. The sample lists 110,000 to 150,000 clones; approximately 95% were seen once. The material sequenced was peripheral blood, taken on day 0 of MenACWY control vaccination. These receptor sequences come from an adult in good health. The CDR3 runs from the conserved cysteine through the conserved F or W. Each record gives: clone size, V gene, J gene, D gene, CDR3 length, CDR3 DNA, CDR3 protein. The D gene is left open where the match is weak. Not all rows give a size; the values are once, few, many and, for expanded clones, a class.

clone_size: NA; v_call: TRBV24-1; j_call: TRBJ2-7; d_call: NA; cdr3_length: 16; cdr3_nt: TGTGCCACCAGTGATACTGGAGCCTCCTCCTCGGTCGAGCAGTACTTC; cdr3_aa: CATSDTGASSSVEQYF
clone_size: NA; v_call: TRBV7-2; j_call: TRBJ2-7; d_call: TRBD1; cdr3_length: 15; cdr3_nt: TGTGCCAGCAGATTGGCCCCAGGGGGACCCTACGAGCAGTACTTC; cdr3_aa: CASRLAPGGPYEQYF
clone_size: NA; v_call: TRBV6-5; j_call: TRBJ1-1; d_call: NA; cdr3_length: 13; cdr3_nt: TGTGCCAGCAGGCGGCGCGTGAACACTGAAGCTTTCTTT; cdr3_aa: CASRRRVNTEAFF
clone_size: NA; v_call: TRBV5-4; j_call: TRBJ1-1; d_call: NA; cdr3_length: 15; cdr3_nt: TGTGCCAGCAGCAATGACCTCGTAATGAACACTGAAGCTTTCTTT; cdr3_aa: CASSNDLVMNTEAFF
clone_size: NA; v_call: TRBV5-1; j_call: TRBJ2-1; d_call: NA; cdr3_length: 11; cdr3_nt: TGCGCCAGCAGCTTGTCACATGAGCAGTTCTTC; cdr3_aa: CASSLSHEQFF
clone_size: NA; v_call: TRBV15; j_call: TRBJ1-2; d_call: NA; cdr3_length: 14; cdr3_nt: TGTGCCACCAGCAGCGACAGTGATAACTATGGCTACACCTTC; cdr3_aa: CATSSDSDNYGYTF
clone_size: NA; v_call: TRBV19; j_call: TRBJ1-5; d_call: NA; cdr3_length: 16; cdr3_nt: TGTGCCAGTAGTATAGCGAGCGGGGAAGGCAATCAGCCCCAGCATTTT; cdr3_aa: CASSIASGEGNQPQHF
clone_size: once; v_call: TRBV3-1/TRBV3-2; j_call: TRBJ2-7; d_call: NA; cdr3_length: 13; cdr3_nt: TGTGCCAGCAGCCAAGTACTCTTTTACGAGCAGTACTTC; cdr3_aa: CASSQVLFYEQYF
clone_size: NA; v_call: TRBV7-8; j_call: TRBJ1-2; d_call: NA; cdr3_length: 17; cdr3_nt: TGTGCCAGCAGCTTAGCGCGTTTTGGACAGTCTATCTATGGCTACACCTTC; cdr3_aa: CASSLARFGQSIYGYTF
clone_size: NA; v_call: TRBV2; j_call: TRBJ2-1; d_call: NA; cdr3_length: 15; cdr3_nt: TGTGCCAGCAGCCAGGAGGGCGGGGCATACAATGAGCAGTTCTTC; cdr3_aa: CASSQEGGAYNEQFF
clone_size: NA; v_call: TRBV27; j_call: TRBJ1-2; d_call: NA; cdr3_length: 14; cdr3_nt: TGTGCCAGCAGTTTAGGTGGACCCCCGCAGGGCTACACCTTC; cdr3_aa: CASSLGGPPQGYTF
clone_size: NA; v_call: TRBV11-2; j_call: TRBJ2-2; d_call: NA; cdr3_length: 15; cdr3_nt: TGTGCCAGCAGCTGGGTCATTGATAACACCGGGGAGCTGTTTTTT; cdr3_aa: CASSWVIDNTGELFF
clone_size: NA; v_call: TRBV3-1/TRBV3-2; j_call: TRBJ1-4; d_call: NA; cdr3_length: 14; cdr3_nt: TGTGCCAGCAGCCAAGCGGGTCCTAATGAAAAACTGTTTTTT; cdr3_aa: CASSQAGPNEKLFF
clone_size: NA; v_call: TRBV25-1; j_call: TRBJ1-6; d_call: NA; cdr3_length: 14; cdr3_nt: TGTGCCAGCAGCAATAGACACGGGAATTCACCCCTCCACTTT; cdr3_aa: CASSNRHGNSPLHF
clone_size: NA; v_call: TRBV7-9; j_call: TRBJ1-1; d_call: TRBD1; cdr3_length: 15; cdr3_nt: TGTGCCAGCAGCTTCGGGACAGGGTCTGGGACTGAAGCTTTCTTT; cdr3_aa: CASSFGTGSGTEAFF
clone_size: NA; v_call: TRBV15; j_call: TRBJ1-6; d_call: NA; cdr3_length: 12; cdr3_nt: TGTGCCACCAGCAGAGATGGGAGTCCCCTCCACTTT; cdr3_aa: CATSRDGSPLHF
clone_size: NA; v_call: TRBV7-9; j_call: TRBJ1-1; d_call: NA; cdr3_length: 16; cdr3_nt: TGTGCCAGCAGACAAGTCCTCGGACAGATGAACACTGAAGCTTTCTTT; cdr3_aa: CASRQVLGQMNTEAFF
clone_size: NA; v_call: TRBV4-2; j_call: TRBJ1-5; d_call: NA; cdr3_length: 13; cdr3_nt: TGTGCCAGCAGCCCCGCAGGGCTCCAGCCCCAGCATTTT; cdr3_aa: CASSPAGLQPQHF
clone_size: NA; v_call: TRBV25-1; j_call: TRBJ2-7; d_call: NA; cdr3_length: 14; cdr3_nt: TGTGCCAGCAGTGAACCGGCTAGTCCGTCCGAGCAGTACTTC; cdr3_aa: CASSEPASPSEQYF
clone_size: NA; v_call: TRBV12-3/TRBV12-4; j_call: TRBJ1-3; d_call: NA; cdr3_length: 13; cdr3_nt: TGTGCCAGCGATAAGGGGTCTGGAAACACCATATATTTT; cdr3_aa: CASDKGSGNTIYF
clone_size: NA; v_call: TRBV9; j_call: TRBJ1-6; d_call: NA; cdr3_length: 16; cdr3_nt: TGTGCCAGCAGCCTAGACGCATCAAGCTATAATTCACCCCTCCACTTT; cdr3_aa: CASSLDASSYNSPLHF
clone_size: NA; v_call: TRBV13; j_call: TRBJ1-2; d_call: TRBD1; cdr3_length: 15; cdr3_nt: TGTGCCAGCAGCCCCCGCTGGACAGGGGGCTCTGGCTACACCTTC; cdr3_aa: CASSPRWTGGSGYTF
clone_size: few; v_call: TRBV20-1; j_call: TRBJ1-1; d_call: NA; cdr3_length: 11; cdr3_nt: TGCAGTGTTAGGACAGATGCTCGAGCTTTCTTT; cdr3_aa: CSVRTDARAFF
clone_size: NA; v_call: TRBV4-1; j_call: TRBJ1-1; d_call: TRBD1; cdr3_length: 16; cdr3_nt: TGCGCCAGCAACAGACCGGGACAGGCAATGAACACTGAAGCTTTCTTT; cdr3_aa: CASNRPGQAMNTEAFF
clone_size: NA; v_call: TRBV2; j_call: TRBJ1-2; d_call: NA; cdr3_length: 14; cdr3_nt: TGTGCCAGTCTACGACAGAGCATGAACTATGGCTACACCTTC; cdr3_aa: CASLRQSMNYGYTF
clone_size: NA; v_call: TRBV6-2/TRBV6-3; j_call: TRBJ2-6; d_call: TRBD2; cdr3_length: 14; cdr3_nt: TGTGCCAGCAGTAACCCGGGACTAGTGAACGTCCTGACTTTC; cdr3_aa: CASSNPGLVNVLTF
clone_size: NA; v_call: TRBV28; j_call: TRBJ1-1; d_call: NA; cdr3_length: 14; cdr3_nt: TGTGCCAGCAGTCCGCCCGTCGGGTACACTGAAGCTTTCTTT; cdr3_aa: CASSPPVGYTEAFF
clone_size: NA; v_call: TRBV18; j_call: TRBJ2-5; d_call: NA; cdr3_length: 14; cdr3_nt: TGTGCCAGCTCACCACTGCCAGTCCAAGAGACCCAGTACTTC; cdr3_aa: CASSPLPVQETQYF
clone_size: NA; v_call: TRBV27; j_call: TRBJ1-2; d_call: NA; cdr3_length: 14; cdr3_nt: TGTGCCAGCGGGGAGTATGGGGGGGAATATGGCTACACCTTC; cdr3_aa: CASGEYGGEYGYTF
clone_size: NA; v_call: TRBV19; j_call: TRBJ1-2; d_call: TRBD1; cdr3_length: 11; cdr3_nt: TGTGCCAGCGGGACAGCTTATGGCTACACCTTC; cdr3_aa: CASGTAYGYTF
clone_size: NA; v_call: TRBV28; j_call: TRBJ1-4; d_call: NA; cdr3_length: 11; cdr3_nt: TGTGCCAGCAGTCCCCGGAACAAACTGTTTTTT; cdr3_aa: CASSPRNKLFF
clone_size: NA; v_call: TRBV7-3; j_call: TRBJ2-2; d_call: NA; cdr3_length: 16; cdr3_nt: TGTGCCAGCAGCTCCACACCGACGAGGAACACCGGGGAGCTGTTTTTT; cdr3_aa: CASSSTPTRNTGELFF
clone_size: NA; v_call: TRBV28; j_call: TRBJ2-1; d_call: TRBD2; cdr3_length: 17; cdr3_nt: TGTGCCAGCAGTTTATACAACGGCGGGAGCTCCTACAATGAGCAGTTCTTC; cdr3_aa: CASSLYNGGSSYNEQFF
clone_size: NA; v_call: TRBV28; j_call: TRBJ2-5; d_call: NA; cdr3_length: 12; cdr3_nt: TGTGCCAGCAGGAAGTATCGAGAGACCCAGTACTTC; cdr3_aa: CASRKYRETQYF
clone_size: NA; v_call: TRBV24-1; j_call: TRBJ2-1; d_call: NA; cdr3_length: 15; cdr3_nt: TGTGCCACCAGTGATCCCCAGGTCCCCCACAATGAGCAGTTCTTC; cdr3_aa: CATSDPQVPHNEQFF
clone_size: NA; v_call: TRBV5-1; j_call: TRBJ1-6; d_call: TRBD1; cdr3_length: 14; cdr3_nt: TGCGCCAGCAGCTCCGGACAGGGTGGATCACCCCTCCACTTT; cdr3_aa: CASSSGQGGSPLHF
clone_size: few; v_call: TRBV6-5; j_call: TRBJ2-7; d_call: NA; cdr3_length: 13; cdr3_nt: TGTGCCAGCAGTTACCGTCGGCTGTACGAGCAGTACTTC; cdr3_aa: CASSYRRLYEQYF
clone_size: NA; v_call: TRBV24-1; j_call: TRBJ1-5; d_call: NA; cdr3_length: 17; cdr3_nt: TGTGCCACCGGGCTCCCATGGGGGCCTGATAGCAATCAGCCCCAGCATTTT; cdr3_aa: CATGLPWGPDSNQPQHF
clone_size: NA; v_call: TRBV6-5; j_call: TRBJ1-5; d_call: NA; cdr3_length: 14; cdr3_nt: TGTGCCAGCAGTTACTCAATCTCCAATCAGCCCCAGCATTTT; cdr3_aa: CASSYSISNQPQHF
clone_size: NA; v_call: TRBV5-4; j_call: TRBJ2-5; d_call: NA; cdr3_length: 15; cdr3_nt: TGTGCCAGCAGCTTGGAAGTCGGCGGACAAGAGACCCAGTACTTC; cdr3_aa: CASSLEVGGQETQYF
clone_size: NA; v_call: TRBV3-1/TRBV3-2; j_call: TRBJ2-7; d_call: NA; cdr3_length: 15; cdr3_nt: TGTGCCAGCAGCCATCAGCTGGCGTCAACCTACGAGCAGTACTTC; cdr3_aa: CASSHQLASTYEQYF
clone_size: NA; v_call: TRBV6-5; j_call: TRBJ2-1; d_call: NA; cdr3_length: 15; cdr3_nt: TGTGCCAGCAGTAACGACATATACTCCTACAATGAGCAGTTCTTC; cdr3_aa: CASSNDIYSYNEQFF
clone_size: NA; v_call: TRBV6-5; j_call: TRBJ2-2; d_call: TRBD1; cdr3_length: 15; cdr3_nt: TGTGCCAGCAAGAGTGACAGGGGAATCCCCGGGGAGCTGTTTTTT; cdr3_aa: CASKSDRGIPGELFF
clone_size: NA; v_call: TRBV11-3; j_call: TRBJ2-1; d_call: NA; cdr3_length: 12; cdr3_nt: TGTGCCAGCAGCTTAGGAAGAGATGAGCAGTTCTTC; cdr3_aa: CASSLGRDEQFF
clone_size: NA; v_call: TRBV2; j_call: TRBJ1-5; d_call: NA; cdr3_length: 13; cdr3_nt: TGTGCCAGCAAAGAGAGGGAGATCCAGCCCCAGCATTTT; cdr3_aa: CASKEREIQPQHF
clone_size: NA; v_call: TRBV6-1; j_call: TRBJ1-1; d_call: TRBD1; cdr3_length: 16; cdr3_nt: TGTGCCAGCAGTGAAAGGTGGGACAGGGATTGGACTGAAGCTTTCTTT; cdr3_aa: CASSERWDRDWTEAFF
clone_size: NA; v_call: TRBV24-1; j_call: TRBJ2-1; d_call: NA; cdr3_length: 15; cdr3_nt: TGTGCCACCAGTGAAGCCGGGACACACAACAATGAGCAGTTCTTC; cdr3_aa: CATSEAGTHNNEQFF
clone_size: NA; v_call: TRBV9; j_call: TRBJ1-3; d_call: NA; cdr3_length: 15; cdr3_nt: TGTGCCAGCAGCGCAGCGTGGGATTCTGGAAACACCATATATTTT; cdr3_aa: CASSAAWDSGNTIYF
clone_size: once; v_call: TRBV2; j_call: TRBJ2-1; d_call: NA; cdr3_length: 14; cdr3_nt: TGTGCCAGCAGTGGAGGGAGCTCCTACAATGAGCAGTTCTTC; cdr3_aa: CASSGGSSYNEQFF
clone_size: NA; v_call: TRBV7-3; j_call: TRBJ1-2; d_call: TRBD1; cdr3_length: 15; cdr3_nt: TGTGCCAGCAGCTTAACTGGCGGGACAGGGCACGGCTACACCTTC; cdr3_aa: CASSLTGGTGHGYTF